These T cell receptor beta chains were read from a single sample in a study of human T cells and chemical hapten exposure. In TCRdb, the RACE reads were re-called with MiXCR into one record per CDR3 protein. The sample includes tens of thousands of distinct CDR3 sequences, under 12% of them seen just once. Source: whole blood, taken in connection with sensitization to the hapten diphenylcyclopropenone (DPC). The source of these receptors is a man aged 35-49 years with alopecia areata. Some clones in this sample may be carry-over from other donors' samples. The CDR3 runs from the conserved cysteine through the conserved F or W. A D gene is named only where the DNA matches it firmly. The listing skips clone size in some rows; elsewhere it reads once, few, many or a size class.

V gene	J gene	D gene	clone size	CDR3 DNA	CDR3 protein
TRBV14	TRBJ1-6	TRBD1	many	TGTGCCAGCAGCCGGACAGGGGGGACACCCCTCCACTTT	CASSRTGGTPLHF
TRBV24-1	TRBJ2-5	-	-	TGTGCCACCAGTGATCGAGAGACCCAGTACTTC	CATSDRETQYF
TRBV6-6	TRBJ1-6	-	many	TGTGCCACCATGGGACCCAGCTATAATTCACCCCTCCACTTT	CATMGPSYNSPLHF
TRBV12-3/TRBV12-4	TRBJ1-5	-	-	TGTGCCAGCAGTTTTGATGGAGAGAGCAATCAGCCCCAGCATTTT	CASSFDGESNQPQHF
TRBV5-1	TRBJ2-1	TRBD2	-	TGCGCCAGCAGCCAGAAGACCGGGGGGGGCAATGAGCAGTTCTTC	CASSQKTGGGNEQFF
TRBV13	TRBJ2-7	-	-	TGTGCCAGCAGCCCTACCTCCTACGAGCAGTACTTC	CASSPTSYEQYF
TRBV12-3/TRBV12-4	TRBJ1-2	-	-	TGTGCCAGCAGTTTGGAAGGGTACTATGGCTACACCTTC	CASSLEGYYGYTF
TRBV4-2	TRBJ2-1	TRBD2	-	TGTGCCAGCAGCCAGCCGGGACTAGCGGAGTCTTCCGCTCACAATGAGCAGTTCTTC	CASSQPGLAESSAHNEQFF
TRBV29-1	TRBJ1-4	-	few	TGCAGCGTTCTTAACAGAGGAACTAATGAAAAACTGTTTTTT	CSVLNRGTNEKLFF
TRBV29-1	TRBJ2-1	-	-	TGCAGCGTTGAGGGGCAGAGATACAATGAGCAGTTCTTC	CSVEGQRYNEQFF
TRBV28	TRBJ1-4	-	few	TGTGCCAGCAGTTTATCGGGAGCCGCAACTAATGAAAAACTGTTTTTT	CASSLSGAATNEKLFF
TRBV7-2	TRBJ2-3	-	-	TGTGCCAGCAGCTATCAATCCGGACCTCCTACAGATACGCAGTATTTT	CASSYQSGPPTDTQYF
TRBV6-2/TRBV6-3	TRBJ2-3	TRBD2	-	TGTGCCAGCAAACTAGCGGTCTTTCCCACAGATACGCAGTATTTT	CASKLAVFPTDTQYF
TRBV14	TRBJ2-3	-	many	TGTGCCAGCAGCCCTTTCACAGATACGCAGTATTTT	CASSPFTDTQYF
TRBV28	TRBJ1-1	-	many	TGTGCCAGCATGAGAGGGGACGGCACTGAAGCTTTCTTT	CASMRGDGTEAFF
TRBV7-2	TRBJ2-3	-	few	TGTGCCAGCAGCTTCCGTGATAGAGATACGCAGTATTTT	CASSFRDRDTQYF
TRBV6-5	TRBJ2-3	TRBD2	-	TGTGCCAGCAGTTACCGACCTAGCGGAGGAAGCACAGATACGCAGTATTTT	CASSYRPSGGSTDTQYF
TRBV6-1	TRBJ1-5	-	-	TGTGCCAGCAGTGAGGCGGTGGGGGGCAATCAGCCCCAGCATTTT	CASSEAVGGNQPQHF
TRBV5-6	TRBJ2-4	-	medium-sized	TGTGCCAGCAGCTTATGGGGGCGCACCTCCTCCGCGGCCAAAAACATTCAGTACTTC	CASSLWGRTSSAAKNIQYF
TRBV27	TRBJ2-5	-	-	TGTGCCAGCGCACACAAGCCCACCGAGACCCAGTACTTC	CASAHKPTETQYF
TRBV4-3	TRBJ1-2	TRBD1	many	TGCGCCAGCAGCCAAGCCGGGACAGGGGGCCGTGGCTACACCTTC	CASSQAGTGGRGYTF
TRBV29-1	TRBJ1-1	-	many	TGCAGCGTCAAGGGGAACACTGAAGCTTTCTTT	CSVKGNTEAFF
TRBV27	TRBJ1-5	TRBD1	-	TGTGCCAGCAGTGCCCCCCGGACAGGGGGACAGCCCCAGCATTTT	CASSAPRTGGQPQHF
TRBV24-1	TRBJ1-1	-	few	TGTGCCACCAGTGAAGTGGGGAACACTGAAGCTTTCTTT	CATSEVGNTEAFF
TRBV7-9	TRBJ2-7	-	few	TGTGCCAGCAGCTTCGCAGCGTCCGAGCAGTACTTC	CASSFAASEQYF
TRBV10-3	TRBJ1-2	TRBD1	few	TGTGCCATGACCGGGACAGGAGAAGGCTACACCTTC	CAMTGTGEGYTF
TRBV7-9	TRBJ2-1	TRBD2	-	TGTGCCAGCAGAGACACTAGCGGAAGTTACTACAATGAGCAGTTCTTC	CASRDTSGSYYNEQFF
TRBV2	TRBJ2-1	TRBD2	few	TGTGCCAGCAGTGATATCTTAGCGGGCAATGAGCAGTTCTTC	CASSDILAGNEQFF
TRBV11-2	TRBJ1-6	-	many	TGTGCCAGCAGCTTTGGAACAGGCGGAAGATATAATTCACCCCTCCACTTT	CASSFGTGGRYNSPLHF
TRBV5-6	TRBJ1-5	-	-	TGTGCCAGCAGCTTTTTTCGTAGCAATCAGCCCCAGCATTTT	CASSFFRSNQPQHF
TRBV12-3/TRBV12-4	TRBJ2-4	TRBD2	few	TGTGCCAGCAGTCCCCCCGGGGTAGCGGGAGGTGTGTCCCCCAAAAACATTCAGTACTTC	CASSPPGVAGGVSPKNIQYF
TRBV27	TRBJ2-1	TRBD2	few	TGTGCCAGCAGTCCGAGCGGGAGGGCCAATGAGCAGTTCTTC	CASSPSGRANEQFF
TRBV7-2	TRBJ2-5	-	-	TGTGCCAGCAGCTTATCAGTTCGGGAGACCCAGTACTTC	CASSLSVRETQYF
TRBV20-1	TRBJ2-3	TRBD2	many	TGCAGTGCCCCTAGAAGCGGGGTCACAGATACGCAGTATTTT	CSAPRSGVTDTQYF
TRBV18	TRBJ2-5	TRBD2	-	TGTGCCAGCTCCCACGGGAGGGCCTTGGAGACCCAGTACTTC	CASSHGRALETQYF
TRBV5-1	TRBJ1-1	-	few	TGCGCCAGCAGCTTACCAGGGATGGACACTGAAGCTTTCTTT	CASSLPGMDTEAFF
TRBV29-1	TRBJ1-4	-	many	TGCAGCGCCGGTCAAGGGGTGTCTAATGAAAAACTGTTTTTT	CSAGQGVSNEKLFF
TRBV28	TRBJ1-5	-	many	TGTGCCAGCAGTTTATCCAGGGAGGAGGCTCAGCCCCAGCATTTT	CASSLSREEAQPQHF
TRBV14	TRBJ2-1	TRBD1	-	TGTGCCAGCAGCCACTACGGGACAGGGGACTACAATGAGCAGTTCTTC	CASSHYGTGDYNEQFF
TRBV24-1	TRBJ2-1	-	few	TGTGCCACCAGTGACCCGGACAGAAACAATGAGCAGTTCTTC	CATSDPDRNNEQFF
TRBV27	TRBJ2-7	-	few	TGTGCCAGCAGCTTTCGAGGGACTGATACGTCGCAGTACTTC	CASSFRGTDTSQYF
TRBV4-2	TRBJ2-7	-	few	TGTGCCAGCAGCCAAGAACTGCGGTATCCCTACGAGCAGTACTTC	CASSQELRYPYEQYF
TRBV27	TRBJ1-1	-	-	TGTGCCAGCAGTGAATTATGGGGCGATGAAGCTTTCTTT	CASSELWGDEAFF
TRBV15	TRBJ1-1	TRBD1	-	TGTGCCACCAGCAGAACAGGGGGGATGAACACTGAAGCTTTCTTT	CATSRTGGMNTEAFF
TRBV7-2	TRBJ1-5	-	few	TGTGCCAGCAGAGAGAGTAACAGGGTTCAGCCCCAGCATTTT	CASRESNRVQPQHF
TRBV5-1	TRBJ1-1	-	few	TGCGCCAGCAGATTGGGGACTGAAGCTTTCTTT	CASRLGTEAFF
TRBV15	TRBJ2-3	-	-	TGTGCCACCAGCAGGAGCGGAACCAACACAGATACGCAGTATTTT	CATSRSGTNTDTQYF
TRBV7-2	TRBJ2-7	TRBD2	-	TGTGCCAGCAGCCCAGACTCTAGCGGGAGCTACGAGCAGTACTTC	CASSPDSSGSYEQYF
TRBV21-1	TRBJ2-5	-	few	TGTGCCAGCAGCCCCTACAGGGGGCGAGAGACCCAGTACTTC	CASSPYRGRETQYF
TRBV19	TRBJ1-1	-	many	TGTGCCAGTAGTATTTCTGGGGTGCGGACTGAAGCTTTCTTT	CASSISGVRTEAFF
TRBV12-3/TRBV12-4	TRBJ1-5	TRBD1	-	TGTGCCAGCAGTTACCACAGGGGGCGGCCGGAGGACCAGCCCCAGCATTTT	CASSYHRGRPEDQPQHF
TRBV12-3/TRBV12-4	TRBJ1-1	TRBD1	few	TGTGCCAGCAGAGAGGGACAGATGAACACTGAAGCTTTCTTT	CASREGQMNTEAFF
TRBV18	TRBJ2-4	-	once	TGTGCCAGCTCAATCGGGGAACGGGCTTACATTCAGTACTTC	CASSIGERAYIQYF
TRBV29-1	TRBJ2-5	TRBD2	few	TGCAGCGGCTCTCCGGACGGCGGGACTAGCGGGAGGGCCGGGACCCAGTACTTC	CSGSPDGGTSGRAGTQYF
TRBV9	TRBJ2-3	-	-	TGTGCCAGCAGCGTAGACCCAACGCCAGATACGCAGTATTTT	CASSVDPTPDTQYF
TRBV28	TRBJ2-7	TRBD2	-	TGTGCCAGCACCAGCTCTAGCGGGAGACCCGCTGGGGAGCAGTACTTC	CASTSSSGRPAGEQYF
TRBV11-2	TRBJ2-5	TRBD2	-	TGTGCCAGCAGCTTGGACTCTAGCGGGGGGGTGACCCAGTACTTC	CASSLDSSGGVTQYF